Given below is one T cell receptor (beta chain) in context. A much larger clonotype is one base distant, so this may be a read error. Distinct nucleotide sequences in the sample also encode this CDR3. The CDR3 sequence is 15 residues long. CDR1 is MGHDK, CDR2 SYGVNS, per germline. The data belong to a study of shared clonotypes between healthy human individuals. TCRdb's table, derived via immunoSEQ multiplex PCR, lists solely in-frame clones and lacks some. The sample contains about 100,000 clones, roughly 45% of which appear only once. The chain has TRBV25-1 and TRBJ1-4, with D possibly being TRBD1 (6 bases). The specimen was PBMCs. This TCR came from a woman between 40 and 50 years old in good health. Some clones in this sample may be carry-over from other donors' samples. CDR3 coding DNA: TGTGCCAGTGGTCCACAGGGACGGCACAATGAAAAACTGTTTTTC. Its translation: CASGPQGRHNEKLFF. Filled out from reference TRBV25-1 and TRBJ1-4, the complete variable domain reads EADIYQTPRYLVIGTGKKITLECSQTMGHDKMYWYQQDPGMELHLIHYSYGVNSTEKGDLSSESTVSRIRTEHFPLTLESARPSHTSQYLCASGPQGRHNEKLFFGSGTQLSVL.